The 20 T cell receptor beta chains listed next were all sequenced from one sample in a study of blood T cell repertoires in COVID-19. Profiled with immunoSEQ multiplex PCR; TCRdb holds only in-frame clones, not every one. The table has fewer than 450,000 clones, roughly 87% seen once; the top ten hold approximately 0.99%. Sequencing used PBMCs or T cells enriched from blood (not recorded which). These receptors all stem from a woman under 40 who had recovered from COVID-19.

J is TRBJ1-5 and V is TRBV6-1; possibly TRBD1 for D (5 bases). CDR1 MNHNS and CDR2 SASEGT come from the germline V gene. V dropped 3 bases and J dropped 2 bases, with 11 bases sitting between them. This CDR3 region has 15 residues. Here the CDR3 reads CASSDQAGGNQPQHF. The DNA for the CDR3 is TGTGCCAGCAGTGATCAGGCGGGGGGCAATCAGCCCCAGCATTTT.

As to this clone: This CDR3 is also generated by other DNA sequences in the sample. The chain recombines TRBV7-2 with TRBJ2-3; TRBD2 might be the D (6 bases). The CDR3 runs 15 residues. The V end was cut by 1 base, the J end by 6 bases, with 14 bases between. The V gene's germline CDR1 is SGHTA and CDR2 FQGNSA. This CDR3 is CASSLGLARTDTQYF. The CDR3 nucleotides read TGTGCCAGCAGCTTAGGGCTAGCGCGAACGGATACGCAGTATTTT.

The chain is built from TRBV28 and TRBJ1-1; 9 bases match TRBD1. CDR3 size: 14 residues. With V trimmed by 8 bases and J by 1 base, 5 bases remained unmatched. In germline, CDR1 is MDHEN, CDR2 SYDVKM. In DNA form, the CDR3 reads TGTGCCAGCGGCTCGGACAGGGGGAACACTGAAGCTTTCTTT. Its protein product is CASGSDRGNTEAFF.

The chain has TRBV9 and TRBJ1-4; the match to TRBD1 covers 10 bases. CDR1 is SGDLS and CDR2 is YYNGEE in the germline V gene. The CDR3 contains 14 residues. With 6 bases clipped from V and 6 bases from J, the junction kept 5 bases outside the gene matches. CDR3 bases: TGTGCCAGCACCTCCGGGACAGGGGATGAAAAACTGTTTTTT. Protein sequence: CASTSGTGDEKLFF. The whole variable domain, filled in from reference TRBV9 and TRBJ1-4, reads DSGVTQTPKHLITATGQRVTLRCSPRSGDLSVYWYQQSLDQGLQFLIQYYNGEERAKGNILERFSAQQFPDLHSELNLSSLELGDSALYFCASTSGTGDEKLFFGSGTQLSVL.

V and J are TRBV15 and TRBJ2-5; 8 bases fit TRBD2. Germline-derived CDR1 and CDR2 are LNHNV and YYDKDF (reference sequence). This CDR3 is 15 amino acids long. Losses at the gene ends were 1 base for V and 1 base for J; bases not matched to a gene: 2. The CDR3 nucleotides read TGTGCCACCAGCAGAGTCCTAGCGGGCCAAGAGACCCAGTACTTC. Protein sequence: CATSRVLAGQETQYF. The full variable domain, in which reference TRBV15 and TRBJ2-5 provide the parts outside the CDR3, is DAMVIQNPRYQVTQFGKPVTLSCSQTLNHNVMYWYQQKSSQAPKLLFHYYDKDFNNEADTPDNFQSRRPNTSFCFLDIRSPGLGDTAMYLCATSRVLAGQETQYFGPGTRLLVL.

As DNA, the CDR3 is TGTGCCAGCAGCACACTAGTAGGGCGGAAGAGAGATACGCAGTATTTT. This sequence encodes CASSTLVGRKRDTQYF. This rearrangement joins TRBV13 to TRBJ2-3; D perhaps matches TRBD2 (5 bases). V was cut by 5 bases and J by 5 bases, with 20 bases left in between. In germline, CDR1 is PRHDT, CDR2 FYEKMQ (reference sequence). This CDR3 comprises 16 residues.

The genes are TRBV7-2 and TRBJ1-3; TRBD1 is a possible D gene (5 bases). The CDR3 loop spans 14 amino acids. The V gene's germline CDR1 is SGHTA and CDR2 FQGNSA. Trimming cost V 5 bases and J 0 bases, with 8 bases left between them. The DNA for the CDR3 is TGTGCCAGCAGCAGACAGAGCTCTGGAAACACCATATATTTT. Protein product: CASSRQSSGNTIYF.

This clone has a count of ten or more. The chain has TRBV19 and TRBJ2-6, with D perhaps matching TRBD1 (6 bases). CDR1 LNHDA and CDR2 SQIVND come from the germline V gene (reference sequence). CDR3 length equals 15 residues. Trimming left V 7 bases short and J 4 bases short, with 14 bases between. CDR3 nucleotides: TGTGCCAGTATCTCAGCAGGGGCAGGGGCCAACGTCCTGACTTTC. Residues: CASISAGAGANVLTF. Complete variable domain (other parts from reference TRBV19 and TRBJ2-6): DGGITQSPKYLFRKEGQNVTLSCEQNLNHDAMYWYRQDPGQGLRLIYYSQIVNDFQKGDIAEGYSVSREKKESFPLTVTSAQKNPTAFYLCASISAGAGANVLTFGAGSRLTVL.

V is TRBV5-1 and J is TRBJ2-1, with a weak D call TRBD1 (6 bases). Trimming left V 3 bases short and J 4 bases short, with 8 bases between. Looked up from germline, CDR1 is SGHRS and CDR2 is YFSETQ. CDR3 size: 13 residues. DNA of the CDR3: TGCGCCAGCAGCTACAGGGTTTACAATGAGCAGTTCTTC. Translated, it gives CASSYRVYNEQFF.

This clone was seen once. The V call is TRBV5-1, the J call TRBJ2-7; 9 positions match TRBD1. This CDR3 comprises 17 residues. The trim removed 0 bases at V and 2 bases at J, leaving 9 bases unmatched. Germline lookup yields CDR1 SGHRS and CDR2 YFSETQ. CDR3 DNA: TGCGCCAGCAGCTTGGGGTTTCCGGGACAGGGTACCTACGAGCAGTACTTC. It yields the protein CASSLGFPGQGTYEQYF.

The chain carries TRBV2 and TRBJ1-6, with 9 bases matching TRBD1. The V and J ends lost 6 bases and 7 bases, in that order; junction bases with no gene match: 7. The CDR3 covers 15 residues. Looked up from germline, CDR1 is SNHLY and CDR2 is FYNNEI. This chain's CDR3 is CASRPQGARNSPLHF. The CDR3, as DNA: TGTGCCAGCAGACCACAGGGGGCGCGAAATTCACCCCTCCACTTT.

The chain recombines TRBV5-4 with TRBJ1-3, with 7 bases matching TRBD1. The CDR3 covers 14 residues. Germline loops: CDR1 SGHNT, CDR2 YYREEE (reference sequence). J gave up 4 bases and V 5 bases, and 6 bases lay outside the gene matches. The CDR3 reads CASSLTGSGNTIYF. In DNA form, the CDR3 reads TGTGCCAGCAGTCTGACAGGGTCCGGAAACACCATATATTTT.

The chain employs TRBV6-5 and TRBJ1-4, with D maybe TRBD1 (5 bases). This CDR3 spans 13 amino acids. V gave up 7 bases and J gave up 5 bases, with 11 bases separating them. From germline, CDR1 is MNHEY and CDR2 SVGAGI. The CDR3 region is CASTIYRNEKLFF. CDR3 bases: TGTGCCAGCACAATTTACAGGAATGAAAAACTGTTTTTT.

J is TRBJ1-5 and V is TRBV29-1; the D is unclear. CDR3 length equals 11 residues. Trimming left V 6 bases short and J 5 bases short, with 8 bases between. Germline CDR1 and CDR2: SQVTM and ANQGSEA. CDR3 DNA sequence: TGCAGCGTAACTCTCGATCAGCCCCAGCATTTT. This sequence encodes CSVTLDQPQHF.

This clone appeared a single time. V and J are TRBV5-1 and TRBJ2-5, with 14 positions matching TRBD2. J gave up 1 base and V 4 bases, and 3 bases lay outside the gene matches. This CDR3 contains 16 residues. Per germline, CDR1 SGHRS and CDR2 YFSETQ. The CDR3 spells CASSTGTSGGQETQYF. DNA for the CDR3: TGCGCCAGCAGCACCGGGACTAGCGGGGGCCAAGAGACCCAGTACTTC.

A note on this clone: At one end, the junction sequence differs from germline, possibly due to a read error. This rearrangement joins TRBV7-2 to TRBJ2-1; perhaps TRBD2 as D (6 bases). The CDR3 contains 15 residues. Germline assignment: CDR1 SGHTA and CDR2 FQGNSA. CDR3 coding DNA: TGTGCCAGCACCTTAGCGGACACTACGAGCGATGAGCAGTTCTTC. Its protein is CASTLADTTSDEQFF.

The chain recombines TRBV20-1 with TRBJ1-1; TRBD1 might be the D (6 bases). The CDR3 has 13 amino acids. The ends were cut back, 3 bases at V and 7 bases at J, with 15 bases in the middle. From germline, CDR1 is DFQATT and CDR2 SNEGSKA (reference sequence). The CDR3 coding sequence is TGCAGTGCTAGTAGGACCGAAGGGGGTGAAGCTTTCTTT. Amino acid sequence: CSASRTEGGEAFF.

As to this clone: A read error is possible here, since a much larger clone lies one base away. The genes are TRBV27 and TRBJ1-5; 8 nucleotides align to TRBD1. With 5 bases clipped from V and 5 bases from J, the junction kept 5 bases outside the gene matches. Germline CDR1 is MNHEY and CDR2 is SMNVEV (reference sequence). The CDR3 has 14 amino acids. The CDR3: CASSPRGRDQPQHF. CDR3 DNA sequence: TGTGCCAGCAGTCCCAGGGGGCGCGATCAGCCCCAGCATTTT.

The chain couples TRBV6-5 to TRBJ2-2, with 8 positions matching TRBD2. In germline, CDR1 is MNHEY, CDR2 SVGAGI. Trimming removed 5 bases from V and 8 bases from J; junction bases left unmatched: 1. The CDR3 extends over 12 amino acids. This CDR3 reads CASSRGGGELFF. CDR3 nucleotide sequence: TGTGCCAGCAGTCGGGGGGGAGGGGAGCTGTTTTTT.

The chain has TRBV19 and TRBJ2-3; possible D gene TRBD2, 6 bases. CDR3 length: 15 amino acids. V was clipped by 6 bases and J by 2 bases, with 15 bases between them. The germline CDR1 and CDR2 sequences are LNHDA and SQIVND (reference sequence). The CDR3 protein is CASSPAGIFTDTQYF. DNA of the CDR3: TGTGCCAGTAGCCCGGCGGGGATCTTCACAGATACGCAGTATTTT.